The 32 T cell receptor beta chains given below trace back to one sample, sequenced in a study of OX40 agonist ivuxolimab in advanced cancers. The method was immunoSEQ multiplex PCR; TCRdb's version includes in-frame clones alone and lacks a portion of them. The data hold roughly 97,000 clones, with 85% to 90% observed a single time. The material was CD4+ or CD8+ T cells sorted from blood, obtained in a trial of the OX40 agonist ivuxolimab. The receptors derive from an adult with an advanced solid tumor such as melanoma, head and neck, liver or kidney cancer.

The gene calls are TRBV7-3 and TRBJ2-1; TRBD2 matches at 14 bases. In germline, CDR1 is SGHTA, CDR2 FQGTGA. The CDR3 runs to 15 residues. Trimming removed 5 bases from V and 7 bases from J; junction bases left unmatched: 4. The CDR3 region is CASSPTSGRENEQFF. CDR3 coding DNA: TGTGCCAGCAGCCCGACTAGCGGGAGGGAAAATGAGCAGTTCTTC.

As concerns this clone: One end of the junction does not line up with germline, which may come from a read error. The chain is built from TRBV7-7 and TRBJ2-5; 7 bases are a match to TRBD2. CDR1 and CDR2 from the germline V gene are SSHAT and FNYEAQ (reference sequence). This CDR3 is 15 amino acids long. In DNA form, the CDR3 reads TGTGCTAGCAGCCTCCGGGGAGGGGCCGGGGAGACCCAGTACTTC. Encoded protein: CASSLRGGAGETQYF.

The chain has TRBV5-1 and TRBJ2-1, with TRBD2 identical over 11 bases. Germline values: CDR1 SGHRS, CDR2 YFSETQ. The CDR3 is made up of 15 amino acids. V lost 0 bases to trimming and J lost 7 bases; unmatched junction nucleotides: 3. CDR3 DNA: TGCGCCAGCAGCTTGGGGGGGACTAGCGGTAATGAGCAGTTCTTC. Protein: CASSLGGTSGNEQFF.

J is TRBJ1-2 and V is TRBV2; 11 positions match TRBD1. CDR1 SNHLY and CDR2 FYNNEI come from the germline V gene. The length of the CDR3 is 17 residues. V lost 8 bases to trimming and J lost 0 bases; unmatched junction nucleotides: 11. CDR3 DNA: TGTGCCAGCGCCGGGACAGGGGGTAATCTAGCTAACTATGGCTACACCTTC. Translation: CASAGTGGNLANYGYTF.

V gene TRBV5-1 combines with J gene TRBJ2-7, with D possibly matching TRBD1 (5 bases). Germline CDR1 is SGHRS and CDR2 is YFSETQ. The CDR3 consists of 13 residues. V was trimmed by 4 bases and J by 1 base, leaving 9 bases between them. The CDR3 DNA follows: TGCGCCAGCAGCCCGGACACTTCCTACGAGCAGTACTTC. Residues: CASSPDTSYEQYF.

The chain links TRBV5-5 to TRBJ1-1, with a weak D call TRBD1 (6 bases). Germline values: CDR1 SGHKS, CDR2 YYEKEE (reference sequence). Trimming left V 4 bases short and J 3 bases short, with 10 bases between. The CDR3 spans 13 residues. In DNA form, the CDR3 reads TGTGCCAGCAGCAAATGGACAGACACTGAAGCTTTCTTT. Encoded protein: CASSKWTDTEAFF.

This rearrangement joins TRBV6-4 to TRBJ2-1; tentatively, D is TRBD2 (6 bases). Trimming removed 4 bases from V and 6 bases from J, with 10 bases in between. The CDR3 is 13 amino acids. Germline V CDR1 and CDR2: MRHNA, SNTAGT. The CDR3 nucleotides read TGTGCCAGCAGTGGCGGGGCGGCCAATGAGCAGTTCTTC. Its protein product is CASSGGAANEQFF.

This chain uses TRBV5-1 with TRBJ2-2; D is perhaps TRBD2 (5 bases). The V and J ends lost 0 bases and 3 bases respectively, with 12 bases between them. Per the germline V gene, CDR1 is SGHRS and CDR2 is YFSETQ. The length of the CDR3 is 16 residues. CDR3 nucleotides: TGCGCCAGCAGCTTGGAGGCTAGCAGAGACACCGGGGAGCTGTTTTTT. This encodes CASSLEASRDTGELFF. Drawing the rest from reference TRBV5-1 and TRBJ2-2, the complete variable domain is KAGVTQTPRYLIKTRGQQVTLSCSPISGHRSVSWYQQTPGQGLQFLFEYFSETQRNKGNFPGRFSGRQFSNSRSEMNVSTLELGDSALYLCASSLEASRDTGELFFGEGSRLTVL.

V gene TRBV30 combines with J gene TRBJ1-1; 7 positions agree with TRBD1. V lost 5 bases, J lost 11 bases, and 11 bases stayed unmatched. The CDR3 loop spans 12 amino acids. Germline CDR1 reads GTSNPN; CDR2 reads SVGIG (reference sequence). CDR3 DNA sequence: TGTGCCTGGGCCCGACAGGGAAGGTGGGCTTTCTTT. Translating it yields CAWARQGRWAFF.

The chain links TRBV11-2 to TRBJ1-1, with D maybe TRBD1 (6 bases). V gave up 5 bases and J gave up 6 bases, with 13 bases separating them. The CDR3 covers 13 residues. CDR1 and CDR2 from the germline V gene are SGHAT and FQNNGV. This CDR3 is CASSVGAAAEAFF. For the CDR3, the DNA is TGTGCCAGCAGCGTGGGGGCTGCGGCTGAAGCTTTCTTT.

This clone was detected a few times. The chain couples TRBV29-1 to TRBJ1-2; D is perhaps TRBD1 (5 bases). The CDR3 runs 11 residues. V was trimmed by 4 bases and J by 7 bases, leaving 10 bases between them. The germline gives CDR1 SQVTM, CDR2 ANQGSEA. CDR3 bases: TGCAGCGTTGGAGGGGCGAGTGGCTACACCTTC. Protein sequence: CSVGGASGYTF.

This clone was counted between two and nine times. The chain has TRBV30 and TRBJ1-1; the D is unclear. The CDR3 totals 14 residues. V was clipped by 2 bases and J by 1 base, with 11 bases between them. Germline loops: CDR1 GTSNPN, CDR2 SVGIG (reference sequence). This CDR3 reads CAWSKGDRNTEAFF. The CDR3 nucleotides read TGTGCCTGGAGTAAGGGAGATCGGAACACTGAAGCTTTCTTT.

The chain links TRBV9 to TRBJ2-5; 9 bases align to TRBD2. This CDR3 has 16 amino acids. Germline values: CDR1 SGDLS, CDR2 YYNGEE. The V segment lost 3 bases and the J segment 5 bases; nucleotides outside the gene matches: 11. In DNA form, the CDR3 reads TGTGCCAGCAGCGCCGGGTCGACTAGCGGCCCGGAGACCCAGTACTTC. It yields the protein CASSAGSTSGPETQYF.

V and J are TRBV18 and TRBJ1-5, with D possibly matching TRBD1 (5 bases). V gave up 1 base and J gave up 1 base, with 5 bases separating them. This CDR3 contains 14 residues. Germline V lookup: CDR1 KGHSH, CDR2 LQKENI. The CDR3 loop is CASSPRDSNQPQHF. CDR3 sequence (DNA): TGTGCCAGCTCACCACGGGACAGCAATCAGCCCCAGCATTTT.

The CDR3 DNA reads TGTGCCAGCCTGTCGGGGAACACTGAAGCTTTCTTT. It codes for CASLSGNTEAFF. The rearrangement joins TRBV13 to TRBJ1-1; D not resolved. CDR3 length: 12 residues. V lost 8 bases, J lost 1 base, and 8 bases lay in between. Per the germline V gene, CDR1 is PRHDT and CDR2 is FYEKMQ (reference sequence).

This sequence joins TRBV30 and TRBJ2-3, with TRBD2 matching 10 bases. This CDR3 has 15 amino acids. Germline assignment: CDR1 GTSNPN and CDR2 SVGIG (reference sequence). Losses at the gene ends were 0 bases for V and 0 bases for J; bases not matched to a gene: 0. CDR3 nucleotide sequence: TGTGCCTGGAGTGTACTAGCGGGGAGCACAGATACGCAGTATTTT. Protein sequence: CAWSVLAGSTDTQYF.

The V gene is TRBV5-1, the J gene TRBJ1-1, with 7 bases fitting TRBD1. Germline CDR1 is SGHRS and CDR2 is YFSETQ. The CDR3 length is 13 residues. V was pared by 2 bases and J by 5 bases, with 3 bases of the junction left unmatched. The CDR3, as DNA: TGCGCCAGCAGCTTTGAGGGGGCTACTGAAGCTTTCTTT. Its protein is CASSFEGATEAFF.

The chain employs TRBV5-4 and TRBJ1-1; a possible D gene is TRBD1 (5 bases). The CDR3 is 15 residues long. Germline V gene sequence: CDR1 SGHNT, CDR2 YYREEE (reference sequence). The V and J ends lost 0 bases and 5 bases respectively, with 14 bases between them. The CDR3, as DNA: TGTGCCAGCAGCTTGGGCGCCGAAGGGGCGACTGAAGCTTTCTTT. Translating gives CASSLGAEGATEAFF.

This clone came up a few times. This chain joins TRBV6-6 and TRBJ1-4; 9 positions agree with TRBD1. This CDR3 has 15 residues. J gave up 8 bases and V 2 bases, and 6 bases lay outside the gene matches. CDR1 and CDR2 from the germline V gene are MNHNY and SVGAGI (reference sequence). The CDR3: CASSYVTGGKEKLFF. CDR3 nucleotides: TGTGCCAGCAGTTACGTAACAGGGGGCAAGGAAAAACTGTTTTTT.

The chain is built from TRBV7-2 and TRBJ1-2, with D possibly TRBD1 on 5 matching bases. This CDR3 has 15 residues. The V end lost 5 bases, the J end lost 2 bases, and 15 bases lay between the germline ends. Looked up from germline, CDR1 is SGHTA and CDR2 is FQGNSA. The CDR3 spells CASSQTARDNYGYTF. The CDR3 region has the DNA TGTGCCAGCAGCCAGACAGCAAGGGACAACTATGGCTACACCTTC.

This chain links TRBV7-9 with TRBJ2-1; D is undetermined. The V end was cut by 1 base, the J end by 4 bases, with 5 bases between. Germline V gene data show CDR1 as SEHNR and CDR2 as FQNEAQ (reference sequence). The CDR3 is 13 amino acids. This CDR3 is CASSLVGYNEQFF. The CDR3, as DNA: TGTGCCAGCAGCTTAGTAGGGTACAATGAGCAGTTCTTC.

This clone appeared a single time. The chain has TRBV14 and TRBJ1-2, with a tentative D call TRBD1 (6 bases). This CDR3 has 16 residues. CDR1 SGHDN and CDR2 FVKESK come from the germline V gene. V was pared by 4 bases and J by 2 bases, with 17 bases between. CDR3 in amino acids: CASSPNRVFGNYGYTF. The CDR3 DNA sequence: TGTGCCAGCAGCCCCAACAGGGTTTTCGGCAACTATGGCTACACCTTC.

This clone has only a few counts. The chain recombines TRBV6-5 with TRBJ1-1; 9 bases line up with TRBD1. The germline V gene has CDR1 MNHEY and CDR2 SVGAGI. This CDR3 has 15 residues. V gave up 2 bases and J gave up 6 bases; unmatched junction bases: 7. The CDR3 is CASSYQTGGASEAFF. CDR3 sequence (DNA): TGTGCCAGCAGTTACCAAACAGGGGGCGCATCTGAAGCTTTCTTT.

This chain joins TRBV30 and TRBJ2-7; D ambiguous. Germline V lookup: CDR1 GTSNPN, CDR2 SVGIG (reference sequence). Between the trimmed V and J ends, which lost 0 bases and 5 bases, there was a span of 11 bases. This CDR3 spans 13 amino acids. CDR3 nucleotides: TGTGCCTGGAGTGTACGCAGTGTTCACGAGCAGTACTTC. Translation: CAWSVRSVHEQYF.

This chain links TRBV10-3 with TRBJ2-1; 9 bases are a match to TRBD2. The germline CDR1 and CDR2 sequences are ENHRY and SYGVKD. This CDR3 is built from 15 residues. V was clipped by 4 bases and J by 6 bases; unmatched bases: 7. The CDR3 reads CAISVGGGASNEQFF. Written as DNA, the CDR3 is TGTGCCATCAGTGTAGGCGGGGGGGCCTCCAATGAGCAGTTCTTC.

The CDR3 protein is CASSYGDRGPYEQYF. CDR3 nucleotides: TGTGCCAGCAGCTACGGGGACAGGGGCCCCTACGAGCAGTACTTC. The chain carries TRBV11-3 and TRBJ2-7, with 10 bases aligning to TRBD1. The CDR3 length is 15 residues. With 4 bases clipped from V and 2 bases from J, the junction kept 5 bases outside the gene matches. From germline, CDR1 is SGHNT and CDR2 YENEEA.

This clone was recorded a few times. The rearrangement joins TRBV10-3 to TRBJ2-7; 10 bases map to TRBD2. Looked up from germline, CDR1 is ENHRY and CDR2 is SYGVKD. Trimming cost V 5 bases and J 0 bases; bases outside gene matches: 4. The CDR3 length is 15 residues. Here the CDR3 reads CAISRLAGSSYEQYF. In nucleotides, the CDR3 is TGTGCCATCAGTCGACTAGCGGGTAGCTCCTACGAGCAGTACTTC.

The chain couples TRBV2 to TRBJ2-3; maybe TRBD2 (5 bases). Germline V CDR1 and CDR2: SNHLY, FYNNEI. This CDR3 comprises 14 residues. The germline V and J ends were trimmed by 6 bases and 8 bases, with 18 bases remaining between them. The CDR3 nucleotides read TGTGCCAGCAGGGACCCGGGGTACCAGGTTACGCAGTATTTT. This sequence encodes CASRDPGYQVTQYF.

The rearrangement links TRBV6-6 to TRBJ1-4, with a possible D match to TRBD1 (5 bases). Germline CDR1 MNHNY, CDR2 SVGAGI (reference sequence). Trimming removed 0 bases from V and 6 bases from J, with 11 bases in between. This CDR3 region has 15 residues. The CDR3 sequence: CASSYSRPGDEKLFF. For the CDR3, the DNA is TGTGCCAGCAGTTACTCACGGCCGGGGGATGAAAAACTGTTTTTT.

A remark on this clone: Distinct nucleotide sequences in the sample also encode this CDR3. Written as DNA, the CDR3 is TGCGCCAGCAGCTTGGGACAGGGTTCTGAAAAACTGTTTTTT. The encoded protein is CASSLGQGSEKLFF. The chain has TRBV5-1 and TRBJ1-4, with TRBD1 matching over 7 bases. The germline CDR1 and CDR2 sequences are SGHRS and YFSETQ. The CDR3 runs 14 residues. V was clipped by 0 bases and J by 7 bases; unmatched bases: 3. Full variable domain (rest looked up from reference TRBV5-1 and TRBJ1-4): KAGVTQTPRYLIKTRGQQVTLSCSPISGHRSVSWYQQTPGQGLQFLFEYFSETQRNKGNFPGRFSGRQFSNSRSEMNVSTLELGDSALYLCASSLGQGSEKLFFGSGTQLSVL.

The CDR3 DNA reads as TGTGCCAGTAGTCTGACTAGCGGGAGGGCCGGGAAATCGGATACGCAGTATTTT. This encodes CASSLTSGRAGKSDTQYF. The chain recombines TRBV19 with TRBJ2-3; 14 bases map to TRBD2. Germline CDR1 and CDR2: LNHDA and SQIVND (reference sequence). Germline trimming cut 5 bases from V and 6 bases from J; bases unmatched to any gene: 13. CDR3 length: 18 amino acids.

The chain is built from TRBV7-2 and TRBJ1-1, with D perhaps matching TRBD1 (5 bases). The V end was cut by 0 bases, the J end by 4 bases, with 9 bases between. In germline, CDR1 is SGHTA, CDR2 FQGNSA. The CDR3 has 14 amino acids. The CDR3 sequence is CASSLAGAGTEAFF. Written as DNA, the CDR3 is TGTGCCAGCAGCTTAGCCGGGGCTGGCACTGAAGCTTTCTTT.